Below are 3 T cell receptor beta chains sequenced from a single sample in a study of T cells in Graves' hyperthyroidism and ophthalmopathy. TCR beta CDR3 region amplification was performed from RNA transcripts. The study used the HTBI primer set for a first-round RT-PCR of the TCR CDR3. TCRdb analysed the multiplex PCR reads with MiXCR anew, one entry per CDR3 protein. The sample lists 300,000 to 400,000 distinct CDR3 sequences, roughly 14% occurring once. Sequencing was carried out using blood. Every receptor here comes from a woman in her sixties with Graves' hyperthyroidism.

The sample holds many counts of this clonotype. V gene TRBV5-1 combines with J gene TRBJ2-2; tentative D call: TRBD1 (6 bases). Germline values: CDR1 SGHRS, CDR2 YFSETQ. The CDR3 sequence is 15 residues long. V gave up 0 bases and J gave up 4 bases, with 10 bases separating them. This CDR3 is CASSLAVQGTGELFF. CDR3 coding DNA: TGCGCCAGCAGCTTGGCCGTACAGGGCACCGGGGAGCTGTTTTTT.

This clonotype was counted a few times. This chain links TRBV4-1 with TRBJ2-7; 7 bases are a match to TRBD1. The CDR3 has 14 amino acids. Trimming cost V 3 bases and J 5 bases; bases outside gene matches: 7. CDR1 is MGHRA and CDR2 is YSYEKL in the germline V gene. This chain's CDR3 is CASSQPGQNDEQYF. The CDR3 nucleotides read TGCGCCAGCAGCCAGCCGGGACAGAACGACGAGCAGTACTTC.

The V gene is TRBV5-6, the J gene TRBJ2-5; TRBD2 matches 9 bases. Germline trimming cut 4 bases from V and 4 bases from J; bases unmatched to any gene: 8. The CDR3 consists of 15 residues. Germline CDR1 SGHDT, CDR2 YYEEEE. The CDR3 is CASSVSGRHGETQYF. As DNA, the CDR3 is TGTGCCAGCAGCGTAAGCGGGAGGCATGGAGAGACCCAGTACTTC.